The source of this T cell receptor (beta chain) is a study of human CD8 memory T cell subsets (dated by TCRdb to about 2020). General notes on the study: The clonal relationships among stem-like (TSTEM), progenitor exhausted-like (TPEX) and effector memory CD8+ T cell subsets were assessed by comparing the TCRbeta repertoires of these subsets. Roughly 6 donors each provided TSTEM, TPEX and effector memory subsets, from which TCRbeta repertoires were obtained.

The CDR3 spans 15 residues, from the cysteine through the phenylalanine. DNA was not recorded. Looking up the germline V gene yields CDR1 SGHNT and CDR2 YENEEA. A Human TCR Profiling Kit was used to prepare UMI-labeled 5' RACE TCRbeta libraries. The same number of PCR cycles was used to prepare all TCRbeta libraries in parallel. Per the original workflow: Between roughly 2,800 and 18,000 functional CDR3beta clonotypes were contained in each TCRbeta library. UMI extraction and consensus assembly used MIGEC 1.2.9, requiring at least three reads per UMI. MiXCR 3.0.3 was used to extract the in-frame CDR3beta repertoires. Diversity metrics were computed in VDJtools 1.2.1 after downsampling each sample to 42,000 randomly selected UMIs. For each sample pair, the repertoire overlap metrics D, R and F2 were calculated in VDJtools using the top 3,000 clones. TCRdb reprocessed the reads, and each CDR3 protein sequence is entered once, without DNA. TCRdb, not the original authors, processed these V and J calls. The table kept for this sample lists over 10,000 distinct CDR3 sequences. The ten largest clones capture approximately 15% of the sample.

Peripheral blood mononuclear cells were isolated from healthy donor buffy coats by density gradient separation. Negative magnetic separation using EasySep or MojoSort CD8+ T cell isolation kits was how the study enriched total CD8+ T cells. An RNeasy Mini Kit was used to extract total RNA from duplicate vials of about 150,000 sorted CD8+ T cells per subset. PBMCs were used either fresh or after cryopreservation in fetal bovine serum containing roughly 9.1% DMSO. CD8+ T cell subsets were sorted to purity by fluorescence-activated cell sorting on a FACSAria III. Of note for this clonotype: Its recognized antigen is unknown.

The paper's findings and limits, for the study overall: Both stem-like subsets shared clonotypes with effector memory cells, but TSTEM and TPEX repertoires overlapped minimally, suggesting distinct antigen spectra. TSTEM and TPEX subsets showed similarly high normalized Shannon-Wiener diversity, whereas effector memory subsets were comparatively less diverse. Greater repertoire diversity in TSTEM than in TPEX subsets was suggested by Chao1 estimates, potentially reflecting a broader range of specificities. Only TCRbeta chains were sequenced, and repertoire comparisons were based on a handful of donors, with testing performed by paired t-tests and Bonferroni correction.

The sequencing input was CD8+ T cells from PBMCs. The sequence links TRBV11-3 to TRBJ2-2; no DNA is available, so the TRBD1 call from TCRdb remains unchecked. This receptor was identified in a human donor in good health. The CDR3 reads as follows: CASRTTGGPTGELFF.